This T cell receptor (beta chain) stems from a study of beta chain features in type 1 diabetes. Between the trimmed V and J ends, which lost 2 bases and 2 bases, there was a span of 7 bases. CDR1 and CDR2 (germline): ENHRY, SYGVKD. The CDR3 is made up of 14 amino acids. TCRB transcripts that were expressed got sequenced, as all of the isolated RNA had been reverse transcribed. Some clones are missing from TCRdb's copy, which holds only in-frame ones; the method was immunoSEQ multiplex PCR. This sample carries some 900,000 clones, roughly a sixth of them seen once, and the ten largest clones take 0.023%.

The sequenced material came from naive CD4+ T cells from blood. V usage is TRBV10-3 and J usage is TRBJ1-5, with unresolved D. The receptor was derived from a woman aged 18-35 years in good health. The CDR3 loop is CAISEGDGNQPQHF. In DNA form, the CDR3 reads TGTGCCATCAGTGAGGGTGACGGCAATCAGCCCCAGCATTTT.